These T cell receptor beta chains were read from a single sample in a study of cytomegalovirus exposure and HLA in healthy donors. This table comes from immunoSEQ multiplex PCR, and its TCRdb copy is limited to in-frame clones, with some not included. The sample holds around 190,000 clones; about 80% are singletons and the top ten take less than 3.5%. Sequenced input: PBMCs. These receptors were obtained from a woman in her twenties or thirties in good health and CMV-seronegative. Both conserved end residues are part of each CDR3. Fields, in order: J gene, clone size, V gene, D gene, CDR3 DNA, CDR3 protein. D genes are given only for firm matches. Size values are once, few and many counts, or a class for expanded clones, and some rows have none.

TRBJ1-1 | NA | TRBV2 | NA | TGTGCCAGCAGGGAGCAAGTTATGAACACTGAAGCTTTCTTT | CASREQVMNTEAFF
TRBJ2-1 | NA | TRBV19 | NA | TGTGCCAGTAGCTCGGGACTCCACAATGAGCAGTTCTTC | CASSSGLHNEQFF
TRBJ2-7 | NA | TRBV6-1 | NA | TGTGCCAGCAGTGAAGTAGGGGGGGTACCTGCCGACGAGCAGTACTTC | CASSEVGGVPADEQYF
TRBJ2-3 | NA | TRBV9 | TRBD2 | TGTGCCAGCAGCGTAGTAGGTCCTAGCGGGCCTACAGATACGCAGTATTTT | CASSVVGPSGPTDTQYF
TRBJ2-1 | NA | TRBV5-4 | TRBD2 | TGTGCCAGCAGCCCTACTAGCGGGAGCTCCTACAATGAGCAGTTCTTC | CASSPTSGSSYNEQFF
TRBJ1-5 | NA | TRBV6-1 | NA | TGTGCCAGCAGGTGGGGCGGGGGCGGTCAGCCCCAGCATTTT | CASRWGGGGQPQHF
TRBJ1-5 | NA | TRBV4-1 | TRBD1 | TGCGCCAGCAGCCAAGATGGGACAGGCTATAGCAATCAGCCCCAGCATTTT | CASSQDGTGYSNQPQHF
TRBJ2-6 | NA | TRBV28 | TRBD1 | TGTGCCAGCAGTTTATGGGCAGGGGGCCTCTCTGGGGCCAACGTCCTGACTTTC | CASSLWAGGLSGANVLTF
TRBJ1-3 | few | TRBV2 | TRBD1 | TGTGCCAACAGGACAGGGAATGGAAACACCATATATTTT | CANRTGNGNTIYF
TRBJ2-7 | NA | TRBV4-1 | NA | TGCGCCAGCAGCCAAGACAACGAGCAGTACTTC | CASSQDNEQYF
TRBJ2-2 | NA | TRBV5-1 | TRBD2 | TGCGCCAGCAGCTCACGACTAGCGGGGATAGGCGGGGAGCTGTTTTTT | CASSSRLAGIGGELFF
TRBJ1-5 | NA | TRBV5-8 | NA | TGTGCCAGCAGCTTCAGAAGCAATCAGCCCCAGCATTTT | CASSFRSNQPQHF
TRBJ1-2 | NA | TRBV6-5 | NA | TGTGCCAGCAGTTACTCGAAACTCAACTATGGCTACACCTTC | CASSYSKLNYGYTF
TRBJ1-2 | NA | TRBV5-1 | NA | TGCGCCAGCAGCTTGGAACCAGGGCTTCGCTATGGCTACACCTTC | CASSLEPGLRYGYTF
TRBJ2-2 | NA | TRBV30 | TRBD2 | TGTGCCTGGAGTGGGGAGGGTAGGACCGGGGAGCTGTTTTTT | CAWSGEGRTGELFF
TRBJ1-1 | NA | TRBV7-2 | TRBD1 | TGTGCCAGGGGACAGTTGAACACTGAAGCTTTCTTT | CARGQLNTEAFF
TRBJ2-7 | NA | TRBV5-1 | NA | TGCGCCAGCAGGGTTGGGCAGGGCGACGAGCAGTACTTC | CASRVGQGDEQYF
TRBJ1-4 | NA | TRBV7-9 | NA | TGTGCCAGCAGCCTTACCCAGGGTACGGGCGAAAAACTGTTTTTT | CASSLTQGTGEKLFF
TRBJ1-6 | once | TRBV5-1 | TRBD1 | TGCGCCAGCAGCCCTTCCGGGACAGAGAATTCACCCCTCCACTTT | CASSPSGTENSPLHF
TRBJ2-1 | NA | TRBV5-1 | NA | TGCGCCAGCAGCTTGGAGGGGTTTTCCTACAATGAGCAGTTCTTC | CASSLEGFSYNEQFF
TRBJ1-1 | few | TRBV9 | NA | TGTGCCAGCGCCGGACAGAAAACCCTCTTGAACACTGAAGCTTTCTTT | CASAGQKTLLNTEAFF
TRBJ2-5 | few | TRBV30 | NA | TGTGCCTGCGACCGAGGCGGAGGCTTCCAAGAGACCCAGTACTTC | CACDRGGGFQETQYF
TRBJ2-7 | NA | TRBV6-1 | NA | TGTGCCAGCAGACACAGGGATAGCGAGCAGTACTTC | CASRHRDSEQYF
TRBJ1-3 | NA | TRBV30 | NA | TGTGCCTGGAGTCACTTACGGACAGCGCCCTACTCTGGAAACACCATATATTTT | CAWSHLRTAPYSGNTIYF
TRBJ2-2 | NA | TRBV2 | NA | TGTGCCAGCAGCAAAATTGGGGGCGAAAGGGGCGGGGAGCTGTTTTTT | CASSKIGGERGGELFF
TRBJ1-5 | NA | TRBV4-1 | NA | TGCGCCAGCAGCCAAGACGGGAGAAGCAATCAGCCCCAGCATTTT | CASSQDGRSNQPQHF
TRBJ2-2 | NA | TRBV9 | TRBD2 | TGTGCCAGCGCCTCCGAAGCGGGGGTCGCCACCGGGGAGCTGTTTTTT | CASASEAGVATGELFF
TRBJ2-5 | NA | TRBV6-1 | TRBD2 | TGTGCCAGCAGTGAGAGGCTAGCGGGAGTCCCTAGGGAGACCCAGTACTTC | CASSERLAGVPRETQYF
TRBJ1-2 | NA | TRBV5-1 | NA | TGCGCCAGCAGCCCCGGACTCGGCGGCTACACCTTC | CASSPGLGGYTF
TRBJ2-3 | few | TRBV15 | TRBD2 | TGTGCCACCGGTGAGAATCCGGGACTAGCGGTATACACAGATACGCAGTATTTT | CATGENPGLAVYTDTQYF
TRBJ2-3 | few | TRBV4-2 | NA | TGTGCCAGCAGCCAAGAAAGAGGGGGAGGGGCCACAGATACGCAGTATTTT | CASSQERGGGATDTQYF
TRBJ1-2 | NA | TRBV30 | TRBD1 | TGTGCCTGGAGCGCTCCGGGACAGGGGGCGGTAAATGGCTACACCTTC | CAWSAPGQGAVNGYTF
TRBJ2-7 | NA | TRBV5-8 | TRBD1 | TGTGCCAGCAGGCTGACAGGGCTAGGTAGCGAGCAGTACTTC | CASRLTGLGSEQYF
TRBJ2-3 | NA | TRBV5-1 | TRBD2 | TGCGCCAGCCTAGCGGGGGGACCCTCGAATACGCAGTATTTT | CASLAGGPSNTQYF
TRBJ2-5 | NA | TRBV5-4 | TRBD1 | TGTGCCAGCAGCTTGGGACAGGGCCAAGAGACCCAGTACTTC | CASSLGQGQETQYF
TRBJ1-1 | few | TRBV19 | NA | TGTGCCAGTAAAGGAGGGTCTGAAGCTTTCTTT | CASKGGSEAFF
TRBJ1-1 | NA | TRBV27 | NA | TGTGCCAGCAGTTTATTCGACACGAACACTGAAGCTTTCTTT | CASSLFDTNTEAFF
TRBJ2-3 | NA | TRBV5-1 | TRBD2 | TGCGCCAGCAGGACTAGCGGGGGGGCAGGAGATACGCAGTATTTT | CASRTSGGAGDTQYF
TRBJ2-2 | once | TRBV7-3 | TRBD2 | TGTGCCAGCAGCTCCTTAGCGGGGGGGCGCGGCGGGGAGCTGTTTTTT | CASSSLAGGRGGELFF
TRBJ1-5 | NA | TRBV4-1 | NA | TGCGCCAGCAGCCAAGAATTCGCGGGGAGATTTCTTTCGCATAGCAATCAGCCCCAGCATTTT | CASSQEFAGRFLSHSNQPQHF
TRBJ2-3 | NA | TRBV4-2 | TRBD2 | TGTGCCAGCAGCCAACTAGCGGGAGTTCCCTCGGCGCAGTATTTT | CASSQLAGVPSAQYF
TRBJ2-4 | NA | TRBV9 | TRBD1 | TGTGCCAGCAGCGTAGGAGGACAGGGGAACATTCAGTACTTC | CASSVGGQGNIQYF
TRBJ2-5 | NA | TRBV5-1 | NA | TGCGCCAGCAGCTTGTACAGAGAAGAGACCCAGTACTTC | CASSLYREETQYF
TRBJ2-7 | NA | TRBV28 | TRBD2 | TGTGCCAGCAGTTTCGAAAGCGGGAGAGGGTACGAGCAGTACTTC | CASSFESGRGYEQYF
TRBJ2-1 | many | TRBV5-8 | NA | TGTGCCAGCAGCTTGGGCGACAGAGCCTACAATGAGCAGTTCTTC | CASSLGDRAYNEQFF
TRBJ2-3 | NA | TRBV7-3 | TRBD2 | TGTGCCAGCAGCCGGCTAGCGGGGGGCCAGTATAGTACGCAGTATTTT | CASSRLAGGQYSTQYF
TRBJ2-3 | NA | TRBV13 | NA | TGTGCCAGCAACGGACAGTTCACAGATACGCAGTATTTT | CASNGQFTDTQYF
TRBJ1-3 | NA | TRBV7-9 | TRBD1 | TGTGCCAGCAGCCAACAGGGGAGTTCCTCTGGAAACACCATATATTTT | CASSQQGSSSGNTIYF